A single sample is the source of the 10 T cell receptor beta chains below, sequenced in a study of T cells expressing NK-cell markers. Following a re-call of the 5' RACE reads, TCRdb has one entry per CDR3 protein and lacks DNA. The sample totals 400,000 to 550,000 distinct CDR3 sequences. The sequenced material came from blood T cells: a sorted CD56 or NKG2C T cell subset, CD4+ or CD8+ T cells, or bulk PBMC T cells (not recorded which). These receptors were obtained from a woman between 18 and 75 years old in good health.

The chain uses TRBV7-8 and TRBJ1-1; lacking DNA, the TRBD1 call made by TCRdb goes unchecked. CDR3 length: 15 amino acids. Germline assignment: CDR1 SGHVS and CDR2 FQNEAQ. CDR3: CASSLGVGAYAEAFF.

V gene TRBV7-2 combines with J gene TRBJ2-1; TCRdb picks TRBD1, but there is no DNA to check that call. This CDR3 spans 15 amino acids. The germline V gene has CDR1 SGHTA and CDR2 FQGNSA. CDR3 protein: CASSRSGQGALGQFF.

The chain joins TRBV11-2 to TRBJ2-4; TCRdb indicates TRBD2, and absent DNA this call remains unverified. Germline V gives CDR1 SGHAT, CDR2 FQNNGV. CDR3 length equals 18 residues. The CDR3 sequence is CASSLVRVAGGPKNIQYF.

The genes are TRBV11-2 and TRBJ1-1; TCRdb picks TRBD1, but there is no DNA to check that call. CDR1 SGHAT and CDR2 FQNNGV come from the germline V gene. The CDR3 has 16 residues. The CDR3 protein is CASSLERPGPNTEAFF.

This chain links TRBV5-1 with TRBJ2-2; the D gene TCRdb calls, TRBD1, cannot be checked with no DNA. Germline lookup yields CDR1 SGHRS and CDR2 YFSETQ. The CDR3 is 14 residues long. The CDR3: CASSLPTGAGELFF.

The chain has TRBV3-1 and TRBJ2-4; no DNA is available, so the TRBD2 call from TCRdb remains unchecked. The CDR3 runs 16 residues. Germline V gene data show CDR1 as LGHDT and CDR2 as YNNKEL (reference sequence). CDR3 residues: CASSQVAGEAKNIQYF. Variable domain in full (rest from reference TRBV3-1 and TRBJ2-4): DTAVSQTPKYLVTQMGNDKSIKCEQNLGHDTMYWYKQDSKKFLKIMFSYNNKELIINETVPNRFSPKSPDKAHLNLHINSLELGDSAVYFCASSQVAGEAKNIQYFGAGTRLSVL.

The gene calls are TRBV5-5 and TRBJ1-5. In germline, CDR1 is SGHKS, CDR2 YYEKEE (reference sequence). The CDR3 sequence is 13 residues long. The CDR3 protein is CASSAGRNQPQHF.

V and J are TRBV11-2 and TRBJ2-5. Germline V gene data show CDR1 as SGHAT and CDR2 as FQNNGV. The CDR3 consists of 13 residues. CDR3 protein: CASSPRFGETQYF.

This sequence joins TRBV19 and TRBJ2-1; TCRdb selects TRBD1, and the lack of DNA leaves this call unchecked. Germline loops: CDR1 LNHDA, CDR2 SQIVND (reference sequence). CDR3 size: 17 residues. Here the CDR3 reads CASSMSGGRGSRNEQFF.

The chain has TRBV5-4 and TRBJ2-6; TCRdb picks TRBD1, but there is no DNA to check that call. The CDR3 runs to 21 residues. The germline V gene encodes CDR1 SGHNT and CDR2 YYREEE (reference sequence). Here the CDR3 reads CASSLVEAGNWRASGANVLTF.